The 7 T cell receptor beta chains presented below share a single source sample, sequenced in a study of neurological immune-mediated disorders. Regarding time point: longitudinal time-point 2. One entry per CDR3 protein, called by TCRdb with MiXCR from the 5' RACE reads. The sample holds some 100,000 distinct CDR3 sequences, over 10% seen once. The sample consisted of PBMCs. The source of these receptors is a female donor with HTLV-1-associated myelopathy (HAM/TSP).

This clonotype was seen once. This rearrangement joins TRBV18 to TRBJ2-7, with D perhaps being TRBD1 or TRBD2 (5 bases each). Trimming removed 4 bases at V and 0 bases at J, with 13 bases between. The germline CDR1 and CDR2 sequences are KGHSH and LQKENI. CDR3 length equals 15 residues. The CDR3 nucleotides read TGTGCCAGCTCACGTACGGGACGGAACTCCTACGAGCAGTACTTC. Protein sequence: CASSRTGRNSYEQYF.

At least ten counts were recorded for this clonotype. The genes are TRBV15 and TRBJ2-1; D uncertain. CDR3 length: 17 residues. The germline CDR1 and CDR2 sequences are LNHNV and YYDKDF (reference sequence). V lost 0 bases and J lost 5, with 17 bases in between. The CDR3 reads CATSRDEGDRSNNEQFF. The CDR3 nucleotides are TGTGCCACCAGCAGAGATGAAGGAGACCGGTCAAACAATGAGCAGTTCTTC.

The CDR3 is CASSDSGGKNIQYF. The CDR3 region has the DNA TGTGCCAGCAGTGATAGCGGGGGGAAAAACATTCAGTACTTC. The chain has TRBV6-6 and TRBJ2-4; the match to TRBD2 covers 10 bases. The CDR3 contains 14 residues. Germline assignment: CDR1 MNHNY and CDR2 SVGAGI (reference sequence). J was trimmed by 4 bases and V by 5 bases; bases with no gene match: 2.

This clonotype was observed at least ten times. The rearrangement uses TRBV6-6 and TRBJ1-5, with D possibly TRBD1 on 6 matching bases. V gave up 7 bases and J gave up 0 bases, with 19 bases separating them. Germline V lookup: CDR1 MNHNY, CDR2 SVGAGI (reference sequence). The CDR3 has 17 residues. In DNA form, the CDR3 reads TGTGCCAGCACCCCCCGAGGGGGGAATAATAGCAATCAGCCCCAGCATTTT. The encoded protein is CASTPRGGNNSNQPQHF.

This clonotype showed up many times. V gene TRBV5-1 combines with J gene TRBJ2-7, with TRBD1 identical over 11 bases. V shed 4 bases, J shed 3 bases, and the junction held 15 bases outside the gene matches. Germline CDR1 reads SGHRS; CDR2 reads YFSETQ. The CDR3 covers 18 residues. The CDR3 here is CASSRQVDRGLQFYEQYF. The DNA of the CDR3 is TGCGCCAGCAGCCGACAGGTGGACAGGGGGCTTCAATTCTACGAGCAGTACTTC.

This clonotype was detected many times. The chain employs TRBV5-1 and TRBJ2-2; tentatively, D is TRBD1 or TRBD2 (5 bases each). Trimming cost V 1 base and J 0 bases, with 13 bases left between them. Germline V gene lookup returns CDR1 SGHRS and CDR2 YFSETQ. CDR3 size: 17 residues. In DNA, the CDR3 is TGCGCCAGCAGCTTGTTACCAGGGACCGCGAACACCGGGGAGCTGTTTTTT. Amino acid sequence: CASSLLPGTANTGELFF.

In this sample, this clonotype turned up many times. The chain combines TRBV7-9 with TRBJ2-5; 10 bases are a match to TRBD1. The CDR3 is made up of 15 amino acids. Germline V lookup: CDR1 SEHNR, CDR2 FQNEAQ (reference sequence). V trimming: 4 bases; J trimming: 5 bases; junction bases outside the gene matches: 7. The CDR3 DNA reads TGTGCCAGCAGCTCCTTGACAGGGGGCGCCGAGACCCAGTACTTC. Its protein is CASSSLTGGAETQYF.